These 19 T cell receptor beta chains came from one sample sequenced in a study of CD8+CD57+ T cells in acquired aplastic anemia. CDR3 and TCR beta VDJ profiling relied on a genomic DNA template. TCRdb re-called the reads through MiXCR, storing one row per CDR3 protein. This sample has about 220,000 distinct CDR3 sequences; approximately 35% occur once, and the top ten carry about 1.1%. The specimen sequenced was sorted CD4+, CD8+, or CD8+CD57+ T cells (not recorded which) from PBMCs. The receptor source for this set is a human donor in good health, serving as a control.

This clonotype was found a few times. The V and J genes are TRBV11-2 and TRBJ2-1, with D perhaps matching TRBD1 or TRBD2 (6 bases each). Germline-derived CDR1 and CDR2 are SGHAT and FQNNGV. CDR3 length: 15 residues. Trimming cost V 2 bases and J 2 bases, with 10 bases left between them. The CDR3 nucleotides are TGTGCCAGCAGCTTAAGGGGGGCCCCCTACAATGAGCAGTTCTTC. Encoded protein: CASSLRGAPYNEQFF.

Ten or more counts support this clonotype. The gene calls are TRBV14 and TRBJ2-1; 8 bases line up with TRBD2. The CDR3 sequence is 17 residues long. V was clipped by 3 bases and J by 6 bases; unmatched bases: 13. Germline CDR1 and CDR2: SGHDN and FVKESK. CDR3 sequence reads: CASSHTATAGVSNEQFF. Written as DNA, the CDR3 is TGTGCCAGCAGCCATACAGCGACAGCGGGAGTATCCAATGAGCAGTTCTTC.

The gene calls are TRBV2 and TRBJ2-7; TRBD2 matches at 10 bases. CDR3 size: 15 residues. The ends lost 5 bases at V and 6 bases at J; junction bases unmatched: 10. The V gene's germline CDR1 is SNHLY and CDR2 FYNNEI. The CDR3, as DNA: TGTGCCAGCAGTCCGAGTACTAGCGGGAACCCCGAGCAGTACTTC. Protein sequence: CASSPSTSGNPEQYF.

The V and J genes are TRBV24-1 and TRBJ2-5; possibly TRBD1 for D (5 bases). The V end was cut by 7 bases, the J end by 2 bases, with 13 bases between. CDR3 size: 14 residues. Germline loops: CDR1 KGHDR, CDR2 SFDVKD. This CDR3 reads CATSRHSGQETQYF. The DNA for the CDR3 is TGTGCCACCAGCCGACATTCAGGGCAAGAGACCCAGTACTTC.

The CDR3 here is CASSETSGTSHEQYF. The CDR3 coding sequence is TGTGCCAGCAGCGAAACGTCCGGGACTAGCCACGAGCAGTACTTC. The chain employs TRBV2 and TRBJ2-7; TRBD2 agrees at 9 bases. The junction had 11 bases not matched to a gene; V was cut back by 6 bases and J by 5 bases. The CDR3 runs 15 residues. Per germline, CDR1 SNHLY and CDR2 FYNNEI.

The chain uses TRBV20-1 and TRBJ1-1; D gene unclear. Trimming stripped 3 bases from V and 0 bases from J, with 11 bases between. CDR1 is DFQATT and CDR2 is SNEGSKA in the germline V gene (reference sequence). The CDR3 has 14 residues. The DNA of the CDR3 is TGCAGTGCTAGTGCGGGTAAGGTGAACACTGAAGCTTTCTTT. Encoded protein: CSASAGKVNTEAFF.

The sample holds one count of this clonotype. This sequence joins TRBV30 and TRBJ2-1; 8 bases are a match to TRBD2. The CDR3 sequence is 14 residues long. Germline CDR1 and CDR2: GTSNPN and SVGIG (reference sequence). Losses at the gene ends were 7 bases for V and 4 bases for J; bases not matched to a gene: 9. The CDR3 DNA reads as TGTGCCTACTCAGGGCTAGCGGGTTACAATGAGCAGTTCTTC. This encodes CAYSGLAGYNEQFF. The whole variable domain, filled in from reference TRBV30 and TRBJ2-1, reads SQTIHQWPATLVQPVGSPLSLECTVEGTSNPNLYWYRQAAGRGLQLLFYSVGIGQISSEVPQNLSASRPQDRQFILSSKKLLLSDSGFYLCAYSGLAGYNEQFFGPGTRLTVL.

The J gene is TRBJ1-2, the V gene TRBV20-1; maybe TRBD1 (6 bases). There are 14 residues in the CDR3. Trimming stripped 1 base from V and 0 bases from J, with 9 bases between. CDR1 and CDR2 from the germline V gene are DFQATT and SNEGSKA (reference sequence). CDR3 in DNA: TGCAGTGCTAGAGGGGACACAACTAACTATGGCTACACCTTC. Its translation is CSARGDTTNYGYTF.

This clonotype showed up just a few times. The chain couples TRBV27 to TRBJ2-7, with D perhaps matching TRBD1 (5 bases). V shed 8 bases and J shed 3 bases, with 14 bases lying between them. The CDR3 spans 13 residues. Germline V gene sequence: CDR1 MNHEY, CDR2 SMNVEV (reference sequence). Here the CDR3 reads CASGALDFYEQYF. As DNA, the CDR3 is TGTGCCAGCGGGGCCCTAGACTTCTACGAGCAGTACTTC.

This clonotype was detected only once. Its ends do not fully match the called genes, so a read error is possible. This rearrangement joins TRBV5-4 to TRBJ2-7, with D tentatively TRBD2 (6 bases). Germline V gene sequence: CDR1 SGHNT, CDR2 YYREEE (reference sequence). The CDR3 spans 14 residues. The CDR3 DNA follows: TGTGCCAGCAGCTTGGCTGGAGGGCAACACGAGCAGTGCTTC. As protein: CASSLAGGQHEQCF.

Ten or more counts support this clonotype. Here the CDR3 reads CASSQVGTQYF. As DNA, the CDR3 is TGTGCCAGCAGCCAAGTCGGGACCCAGTACTTC. The V gene is TRBV3-1, the J gene TRBJ2-5; D unclear. The CDR3 is made up of 11 amino acids. V gave up 1 base and J gave up 7 bases, with 4 bases separating them. Germline CDR1 reads LGHDT; CDR2 reads YNNKEL (reference sequence).

With regard to this clonotype: The CDR3 does not end in the conserved phenylalanine or tryptophan, so this is likely a read error. The chain uses TRBV10-3 and TRBJ1-1; no clear D gene. The CDR3 length is 15 residues. Germline V CDR1 and CDR2: ENHRY, SYGVKD. CDR3 nucleotide sequence: TGTGCCAGCAGTTACTCATGGGCGACGAACACTGAAGCTTTCCTT. This sequence encodes CASSYSWATNTEAFL.

This clonotype has just a few counts. This chain links TRBV9 with TRBJ2-7; the D is unclear. The CDR3 has 14 amino acids. V lost 0 bases and J lost 2, with 9 bases in between. Germline V gene data show CDR1 as SGDLS and CDR2 as YYNGEE. This CDR3 is CASSVEGKTYEQYF. The DNA for the CDR3 is TGTGCCAGCAGCGTAGAGGGCAAAACCTACGAGCAGTACTTC.

This clonotype was counted many times. The chain combines TRBV7-3 with TRBJ2-5; D not resolved. The CDR3 contains 15 residues. Germline lookup yields CDR1 SGHTA and CDR2 FQGTGA. Deletions cut 6 bases from V and 2 bases from J, with 16 bases between. The CDR3 is CASSPLGRDQETQYF. DNA for the CDR3: TGTGCCAGCAGTCCTCTCGGCCGTGATCAAGAGACCCAGTACTTC.

This clonotype was seen repeatedly, ten times or more. This chain links TRBV19 with TRBJ2-4, with 9 bases lining up with TRBD1. The ends lost 4 bases at V and 4 bases at J; junction bases unmatched: 5. The CDR3 is made up of 15 amino acids. From germline, CDR1 is LNHDA and CDR2 SQIVND (reference sequence). CDR3 loop: CASSTAGQGKNIQYF. CDR3 DNA: TGTGCCAGTAGTACCGCGGGACAGGGAAAAAACATTCAGTACTTC.

Points on this clonotype: Being one base from a much bigger clone, this may be a read error. V is TRBV4-1 and J is TRBJ2-7, with 11 positions matching TRBD1. Germline V gene lookup returns CDR1 MGHRA and CDR2 YSYEKL. CDR3 length: 16 residues. CDR3 in amino acids: CASSRYPGQGDYGQYF. The DNA of the CDR3 is TGCGCCAGCAGCCGCTACCCGGGACAGGGGGACTACGGGCAGTACTTC.

This clonotype was recorded many times. The chain combines TRBV20-1 with TRBJ2-7, with a possible D match to TRBD2 (6 bases). The CDR3 loop spans 15 amino acids. Trimming took 5 bases from V and 2 from J, leaving 19 bases between them. CDR1 DFQATT and CDR2 SNEGSKA come from the germline V gene (reference sequence). CDR3 in DNA: TGCAGTGCTTATATGACGGGCGGCGGGACCTACGAGCAGTACTTC. Its translation is CSAYMTGGGTYEQYF.

This clonotype was recorded many times. This sequence joins TRBV20-1 and TRBJ1-1; D is possibly TRBD1 (6 bases). The germline V gene encodes CDR1 DFQATT and CDR2 SNEGSKA (reference sequence). The CDR3 is 12 residues long. Between the trimmed V and J ends, which lost 6 bases and 5 bases, there was a span of 13 bases. CDR3: CSATGLGTEAFF. The CDR3, as DNA: TGCAGTGCCACAGGGCTGGGGACTGAAGCTTTCTTT.

To note about this clonotype: Just one base apart from a much larger clone, this may be a read error. In this CDR3 the conserved last residue, phenylalanine or tryptophan, is missing, so a read error is likely. J is TRBJ2-3 and V is TRBV2; 10 nucleotides align to TRBD2. Germline CDR1 SNHLY, CDR2 FYNNEI. The CDR3 has 16 amino acids. V dropped 5 bases and J dropped 7; count of bases not matched to a gene: 12. Written as DNA, the CDR3 is TGTGCCAGCAGTTTCTCGAGCGGGGGGGCCCAATATACGCAGTATTAT. Its protein product is CASSFSSGGAQYTQYY.